This TCR beta chain emerged from a study of blood T cells in healthy people across ages. PCR was performed a second time for roughly 7 to 11 cycles using a sample-barcoded 5' primer and a J-beta primer mix. TCRdb fed the 5' RACE reads into MiXCR, producing one record per CDR3 protein. Seen here are around 990,000 distinct CDR3 sequences, roughly 24% observed once, and the top ten hold around 0.75%. Every sample had a minimum of 6 million PBMCs isolated. General observations from the study: Naive and antigen-experienced cells could not be conclusively compared, given unsorted PBMCs.

As regards this clonotype: Antigen unknown. An end of the junction differs from the germline gene, which may be a read error.

The sample was also linked to a second study, of T cells of mothers and their children. This second report adds: Mother-child pairs who were related displayed a slightly higher overlap than unrelated pairs, a difference that was non-significant.

The clonotype comes from a girl aged 2 to 10 in good health. The sample comprised blood.

As DNA, the CDR3 is TGTGCCAGCAGTCTATCAGGGGCAACCTATGGACACAATGAGCAGTTCTTC. Its protein product is CASSLSGATYGHNEQFF. V is TRBV27 and J is TRBJ2-1, with D possibly TRBD1 on 6 matching bases. The CDR3 runs to 17 residues. The germline gives CDR1 MNHEY, CDR2 SMNVEV (reference sequence).